Listed below are T cell receptor beta chains from one sample, sequenced in a study of post-analysis software for immune sequencing data. Using its own MiXCR run on the PCR reads, TCRdb lists one record per CDR3 protein. The table records hundreds of thousands of distinct CDR3 sequences, more than 50% of them present only once. The sample consisted of blood. These receptor sequences come from a girl aged 2 to 10 with multiple sclerosis. CDR3s include the opening cysteine and the closing phenylalanine or tryptophan. D genes are given only for firm matches. Size is omitted from some rows. Given values are once, few, many or a class for expanded clones.

D gene: -; V gene: TRBV18; J gene: TRBJ2-1; clone size: -; CDR3 DNA: TGTGCCAGCTCACCCCGGGACGTGGGGAATGAGCAGTTCTTC; CDR3 protein: CASSPRDVGNEQFF
D gene: -; V gene: TRBV29-1; J gene: TRBJ2-1; clone size: -; CDR3 DNA: TGCAGCGTTGCGGGACTCCCGGCTGAGCAGTTCTTC; CDR3 protein: CSVAGLPAEQFF
D gene: TRBD2; V gene: TRBV29-1; J gene: TRBJ2-3; clone size: -; CDR3 DNA: TGCAGCGTTGAAGGCGGGACTAGCGCAAGCACAGATACGCAGTATTTT; CDR3 protein: CSVEGGTSASTDTQYF
D gene: -; V gene: TRBV4-3; J gene: TRBJ1-6; clone size: few; CDR3 DNA: TGCGCCAGCAGCCGGGACGAGGGTAATTCACCCCTCCACTTT; CDR3 protein: CASSRDEGNSPLHF
D gene: TRBD2; V gene: TRBV4-1; J gene: TRBJ2-7; clone size: -; CDR3 DNA: TGCGCCAGCAGCCCCTCGGGGGTAGCGGGAGTTACCGAGCAGTACTTC; CDR3 protein: CASSPSGVAGVTEQYF
D gene: -; V gene: TRBV7-8; J gene: TRBJ2-7; clone size: once; CDR3 DNA: TGTGCCAGCAGCTTAGCGGTGGGTTTGGGGTACGAGCAGTACTTC; CDR3 protein: CASSLAVGLGYEQYF
D gene: -; V gene: TRBV7-9; J gene: TRBJ2-7; clone size: few; CDR3 DNA: TGTGCCAGCAGCTCAACAGTGTACGAGCAGTACTTC; CDR3 protein: CASSSTVYEQYF
D gene: -; V gene: TRBV12-3/TRBV12-4; J gene: TRBJ2-3; clone size: -; CDR3 DNA: TGTGCCAGCAGTTTTGGCGGCTCACATACGCAGTATTTT; CDR3 protein: CASSFGGSHTQYF
D gene: TRBD1; V gene: TRBV10-3; J gene: TRBJ2-7; clone size: few; CDR3 DNA: TGTGCCATCAGTGAGACAGGGGGCTACGAGCAGTACTTC; CDR3 protein: CAISETGGYEQYF
D gene: -; V gene: TRBV2; J gene: TRBJ2-7; clone size: -; CDR3 DNA: TGTGCCAGCAGGGGAGGGACAGACCCCTACGAGCAGTACTTC; CDR3 protein: CASRGGTDPYEQYF
D gene: TRBD1; V gene: TRBV5-1; J gene: TRBJ1-2; clone size: once; CDR3 DNA: TGCGCCAGCAGCGGCCTGACAGGGGACGGCTACACCTTC; CDR3 protein: CASSGLTGDGYTF
D gene: -; V gene: TRBV2; J gene: TRBJ2-5; clone size: -; CDR3 DNA: TGTGCCAGCAGTAAGGGGGGCAGGGGTGAAGAGACCCAGTACTTC; CDR3 protein: CASSKGGRGEETQYF
D gene: -; V gene: TRBV29-1; J gene: TRBJ2-1; clone size: few; CDR3 DNA: TGCAGCGTTGAAGAGTTCGTTCACAATGAGCAGTTCTTC; CDR3 protein: CSVEEFVHNEQFF
D gene: -; V gene: TRBV6-2/TRBV6-3; J gene: TRBJ1-1; clone size: -; CDR3 DNA: TGTGCCAGCAGTTACTCGGACGGCGGAGGAGCTTTCTTT; CDR3 protein: CASSYSDGGGAFF
D gene: TRBD2; V gene: TRBV15; J gene: TRBJ2-1; clone size: -; CDR3 DNA: TGTGCCACCAGCAGTCCTCTAGCGGGGGGAATAAATGAGCAGTTCTTC; CDR3 protein: CATSSPLAGGINEQFF
D gene: -; V gene: TRBV15; J gene: TRBJ2-1; clone size: -; CDR3 DNA: TGTGCCACCAGCTCTAAGGGGCGGGTATACAACAATGAGCAGTTCTTC; CDR3 protein: CATSSKGRVYNNEQFF
D gene: TRBD2; V gene: TRBV7-2; J gene: TRBJ2-3; clone size: -; CDR3 DNA: TGTGCCAGCAGCGATGGACTAGCGGGAAACACAGATACGCAGTATTTT; CDR3 protein: CASSDGLAGNTDTQYF
D gene: TRBD2; V gene: TRBV20-1; J gene: TRBJ2-7; clone size: few; CDR3 DNA: TGCAGTGCTTTAGGGGGGGCTAGCGGGTTGTCTATCTACGAGCAGTACTTC; CDR3 protein: CSALGGASGLSIYEQYF
D gene: TRBD2; V gene: TRBV10-3; J gene: TRBJ2-1; clone size: -; CDR3 DNA: TGTGCCATCAGTGAGTGGGGTGACGGGGGGACCTACAATGAGCAGTTCTTC; CDR3 protein: CAISEWGDGGTYNEQFF
D gene: TRBD2; V gene: TRBV7-3; J gene: TRBJ2-1; clone size: -; CDR3 DNA: TGTGCCAGCAGCTTAAGGGGACTAGCGGGAGGCAATGAGCAGTTCTTC; CDR3 protein: CASSLRGLAGGNEQFF
D gene: -; V gene: TRBV10-3; J gene: TRBJ2-7; clone size: -; CDR3 DNA: TGTACCACCAAGGGTCCAGGCGGCTACGAGCAGTACTTC; CDR3 protein: CTTKGPGGYEQYF
D gene: TRBD1; V gene: TRBV20-1; J gene: TRBJ1-1; clone size: -; CDR3 DNA: TGCAGTGCTAAGAGGGACAGGGCTTTGAACACTGAAGCTTTCTTT; CDR3 protein: CSAKRDRALNTEAFF
D gene: -; V gene: TRBV6-6; J gene: TRBJ2-5; clone size: -; CDR3 DNA: TGTGCCAGCAGTTACGGGCACAACCAAGAGACCCAGTACTTC; CDR3 protein: CASSYGHNQETQYF
D gene: TRBD2; V gene: TRBV12-5; J gene: TRBJ2-1; clone size: -; CDR3 DNA: TGTGCTAGTGGTCCGCCCTTTCGGGAGGGCCTGAATGAGCAGTTCTTC; CDR3 protein: CASGPPFREGLNEQFF
D gene: TRBD2; V gene: TRBV10-3; J gene: TRBJ2-5; clone size: -; CDR3 DNA: TGTGCCATCGGAATTGAGCGGGGGGTCTACCAAGAGACCCAGTACTTC; CDR3 protein: CAIGIERGVYQETQYF
D gene: -; V gene: TRBV12-3/TRBV12-4; J gene: TRBJ2-2; clone size: -; CDR3 DNA: TGTGCCAGCATGAGGAACACCGGGGAGCTGTTTTTT; CDR3 protein: CASMRNTGELFF
D gene: TRBD1; V gene: TRBV5-1; J gene: TRBJ2-1; clone size: -; CDR3 DNA: TGTGCCAGCAGCTCAGGACAGGGGGCAGGGAATGAGCAGTTCTTC; CDR3 protein: CASSSGQGAGNEQFF
D gene: -; V gene: TRBV7-3; J gene: TRBJ2-7; clone size: few; CDR3 DNA: TGTGCCAGCAGCTTACATACCCCCTCCGACGAGCAGTACTTC; CDR3 protein: CASSLHTPSDEQYF
D gene: -; V gene: TRBV3-1; J gene: TRBJ2-7; clone size: -; CDR3 DNA: TGTGCCAGCAGCTCGCCTCGACCGTCCTACGAGCAGTACTTC; CDR3 protein: CASSSPRPSYEQYF
D gene: -; V gene: TRBV24-1; J gene: TRBJ2-1; clone size: -; CDR3 DNA: TGTGCCACCAGCGCCGTTTCGGGCTCCTACAATGAGCAGTTCTTC; CDR3 protein: CATSAVSGSYNEQFF
D gene: TRBD2; V gene: TRBV4-1; J gene: TRBJ2-7; clone size: -; CDR3 DNA: TGCGCCAGCAGCCAAGATGACGGACTAGCGGGGTACGAGCAGTACTTC; CDR3 protein: CASSQDDGLAGYEQYF
D gene: TRBD1; V gene: TRBV29-1; J gene: TRBJ2-3; clone size: -; CDR3 DNA: TGCAGCGCCCCCCCGGACAGGGCACCCAATACGCAGTATTTT; CDR3 protein: CSAPPDRAPNTQYF
D gene: -; V gene: TRBV2; J gene: TRBJ1-2; clone size: -; CDR3 DNA: TGTGCCAGCAGTCAAACCCATGGCTACACCTTC; CDR3 protein: CASSQTHGYTF
D gene: TRBD2; V gene: TRBV4-1; J gene: TRBJ2-1; clone size: -; CDR3 DNA: TGCGCCAGCAATGACGCGCTAGCGGGAAGGAGCTCCTACAATGAGCAGTTCTTC; CDR3 protein: CASNDALAGRSSYNEQFF
D gene: -; V gene: TRBV10-3; J gene: TRBJ2-1; clone size: -; CDR3 DNA: TGTGCCATCATGCCCGGACGGGGAACCCTTAACTCCTACAATGAGCAGTTCTTC; CDR3 protein: CAIMPGRGTLNSYNEQFF
D gene: TRBD2; V gene: TRBV5-5; J gene: TRBJ2-7; clone size: few; CDR3 DNA: TGTGCCAGCAGCTCGACTAGCGTCCAAGACGAGCAGTACTTC; CDR3 protein: CASSSTSVQDEQYF
D gene: TRBD1; V gene: TRBV4-3; J gene: TRBJ2-1; clone size: -; CDR3 DNA: TGCGCCAGCAGCCAATATACGGACAGGGGCAATGGGCAGTTCTTC; CDR3 protein: CASSQYTDRGNGQFF
D gene: TRBD2; V gene: TRBV12-3/TRBV12-4; J gene: TRBJ2-3; clone size: once; CDR3 DNA: TGTGCCAGCAGTTCTTTCGAAACTAGCGGTTACACAGATACGCAGTATTTT; CDR3 protein: CASSSFETSGYTDTQYF
D gene: -; V gene: TRBV6-5; J gene: TRBJ2-7; clone size: -; CDR3 DNA: TGTGCCAGCAGTTCCGGGGCCACCTACGAGCAGTACTTC; CDR3 protein: CASSSGATYEQYF
D gene: -; V gene: TRBV7-2; J gene: TRBJ2-1; clone size: few; CDR3 DNA: TGTGCCAGCAGCTTAGTCACCGGGGGATACAATGAGCAGTTCTTC; CDR3 protein: CASSLVTGGYNEQFF
D gene: -; V gene: TRBV10-3; J gene: TRBJ2-5; clone size: -; CDR3 DNA: TGTGCCATCAGTGATCGTCGGGAGACCCAGTACTTC; CDR3 protein: CAISDRRETQYF
D gene: TRBD2; V gene: TRBV20-1; J gene: TRBJ2-7; clone size: -; CDR3 DNA: TGCAGTGCTAGAGAATCGGGGGGACTAGCGGGACACGAGCAGTACTTC; CDR3 protein: CSARESGGLAGHEQYF
D gene: TRBD2; V gene: TRBV3-1; J gene: TRBJ2-1; clone size: -; CDR3 DNA: TGTGCCAGCAGCCAAGGAAGCGGGAGGCGCAATGAGCAGTTCTTC; CDR3 protein: CASSQGSGRRNEQFF
D gene: -; V gene: TRBV5-1; J gene: TRBJ2-7; clone size: -; CDR3 DNA: TGCGCCAGCAGCTTGGAGGGACACCAGTACGAGCAGTACTTC; CDR3 protein: CASSLEGHQYEQYF
D gene: TRBD1; V gene: TRBV9; J gene: TRBJ2-5; clone size: -; CDR3 DNA: TGTGCCAGCAGCGCCCCACAGGGGTGGGAGACCCAGTACTTC; CDR3 protein: CASSAPQGWETQYF
D gene: TRBD2; V gene: TRBV20-1; J gene: TRBJ2-1; clone size: -; CDR3 DNA: TGCAGTGCTATTCCCCGGCTAGCGGGGGACAATGAGCAGTTCTTC; CDR3 protein: CSAIPRLAGDNEQFF
D gene: TRBD2; V gene: TRBV11-2; J gene: TRBJ2-3; clone size: -; CDR3 DNA: TGTGCCAGCAGCTTTAGACTAGCGGGAGGTTGGGATACGCAGTATTTT; CDR3 protein: CASSFRLAGGWDTQYF
D gene: -; V gene: TRBV6-2/TRBV6-3; J gene: TRBJ1-1; clone size: -; CDR3 DNA: TGTGCCAGCATGGGAGGAGGGTCGAACACTGAAGCTTTCTTT; CDR3 protein: CASMGGGSNTEAFF
D gene: TRBD1; V gene: TRBV27; J gene: TRBJ1-2; clone size: -; CDR3 DNA: TGTGCCAGCAGTCCCAGACAGGGTCATAAGGGCTACACCTTC; CDR3 protein: CASSPRQGHKGYTF
D gene: -; V gene: TRBV6-1; J gene: TRBJ2-7; clone size: -; CDR3 DNA: TGTGCCAGCAAGGACGGACCGTACGAGCAGTACTTC; CDR3 protein: CASKDGPYEQYF
D gene: -; V gene: TRBV12-3/TRBV12-4; J gene: TRBJ1-2; clone size: -; CDR3 DNA: TGTGCCAGCAGTTTTGGGACACACTATGGCTACACCTTC; CDR3 protein: CASSFGTHYGYTF
D gene: -; V gene: TRBV6-1; J gene: TRBJ2-3; clone size: -; CDR3 DNA: TGTGCCAGCAGGTCCGCTTTGGGTACGCAGTATTTT; CDR3 protein: CASRSALGTQYF
D gene: TRBD2; V gene: TRBV12-5; J gene: TRBJ2-2; clone size: -; CDR3 DNA: TGTGCTAGTGGTTCCGCGGGAGCCGGGGAGCTGTTTTTT; CDR3 protein: CASGSAGAGELFF
D gene: TRBD1; V gene: TRBV29-1; J gene: TRBJ2-5; clone size: -; CDR3 DNA: TGCAGCGTTTCCAGGGGGAGATCGGAGACCCAGTACTTC; CDR3 protein: CSVSRGRSETQYF
D gene: -; V gene: TRBV7-2; J gene: TRBJ2-1; clone size: -; CDR3 DNA: TGTGCCAGCAGCCCCACTCGGGGGAACGAGCAGTTCTTC; CDR3 protein: CASSPTRGNEQFF
D gene: -; V gene: TRBV6-1; J gene: TRBJ2-7; clone size: -; CDR3 DNA: TGTGCCAGCAGTGAACAGGTCGACTCCTACGAGCAGTACTTC; CDR3 protein: CASSEQVDSYEQYF
D gene: -; V gene: TRBV18; J gene: TRBJ2-5; clone size: few; CDR3 DNA: TGTGCCAGCTCACCAGCGAGACAGAACCAAGAGACCCAGTACTTC; CDR3 protein: CASSPARQNQETQYF
D gene: TRBD2; V gene: TRBV20-1; J gene: TRBJ2-7; clone size: -; CDR3 DNA: TGCAGTGCTAGAGATTCCGGGACTAGCGGATACGAGCAGTACTTC; CDR3 protein: CSARDSGTSGYEQYF